These T cell receptor beta chains were read from a single sample in a study of T cell responses to AZD1222 COVID-19 vaccine. Sequenced by immunoSEQ multiplex PCR; TCRdb stores in-frame clones only, minus some. The data contain some 110,000 clones, 85% to 90% of them singletons. This specimen was peripheral blood, taken 28 days after the second AZD1222 dose. The receptors shown here come from an adult who received the AZD1222 COVID-19 vaccine. Each CDR3 is given with its conserved first and last residue. The order of the fields is clone size, D gene, V gene, J gene, CDR3 protein, CDR3 DNA. A D gene is named only where the DNA matches it firmly. Size values are once, few and many counts, or a class for expanded clones, and some rows have none.

NA	TRBD1	TRBV4-1	TRBJ1-6	CASSLNPGTGGSSYNSPLHF	TGCGCCAGCAGCTTAAACCCCGGGACAGGGGGGAGCTCCTATAATTCACCCCTCCACTTT
NA	TRBD2	TRBV27	TRBJ2-3	CASKIAGGPTDTQYF	TGTGCCAGCAAAATAGCGGGAGGGCCAACAGATACGCAGTATTTT
NA	NA	TRBV4-2	TRBJ2-4	CASSQDLAKNIQYF	TGTGCCAGCAGCCAAGATCTAGCCAAAAACATTCAGTACTTC
once	NA	TRBV12-3/TRBV12-4	TRBJ1-1	CASSPRSEAFF	TGTGCCAGCAGTCCCAGGAGCGAAGCTTTCTTT
NA	TRBD1	TRBV5-1	TRBJ1-2	CASSNGQGNYGYTF	TGCGCCAGCAGCAATGGACAGGGAAACTATGGCTACACCTTC
NA	NA	TRBV7-8	TRBJ1-2	CASSLDRQNGYTF	TGTGCCAGCAGCCTGGACCGCCAGAATGGCTACACCTTC
NA	NA	TRBV30	TRBJ1-5	CAWSGAGNQPQHF	TGTGCCTGGAGTGGGGCGGGAAATCAGCCCCAGCATTTT
NA	TRBD2	TRBV28	TRBJ2-1	CASNDRTSGRRSYNEQFF	TGTGCCAGCAATGACAGGACTAGCGGGAGGCGCTCCTACAATGAGCAGTTCTTC
NA	NA	TRBV4-3	TRBJ1-6	CASSQESPGFNSPLHF	TGCGCCAGCAGCCAAGAGTCTCCGGGATTTAATTCACCCCTCCACTTT
NA	NA	TRBV2	TRBJ2-1	CASMGGLNEQFF	TGTGCCAGCATGGGGGGGCTGAATGAGCAGTTCTTC
once	NA	TRBV4-3	TRBJ1-2	CASSQDRAGAEGYTF	TGCGCCAGCAGCCAAGATCGAGCAGGGGCAGAGGGCTACACCTTC
NA	TRBD2	TRBV5-6	TRBJ2-2	CASSLGLAIGELFF	TGTGCCAGCAGCTTAGGACTAGCGATCGGGGAGCTGTTTTTT
NA	TRBD1	TRBV27	TRBJ2-1	CASSLGTGSYNEQFF	TGTGCCAGCAGTTTGGGGACAGGGTCCTACAATGAGCAGTTCTTC
NA	NA	TRBV21-1	TRBJ2-1	CASSKLRGRVPLYNEQFF	TGTGCCAGCAGCAAATTGCGCGGGAGGGTTCCCCTCTACAATGAGCAGTTCTTC
NA	NA	TRBV19	TRBJ2-3	CASSLPRGDGTEKSTDTQYF	TGTGCCAGTAGCCTCCCTAGGGGCGACGGGACTGAAAAAAGCACAGATACGCAGTATTTT
NA	NA	TRBV28	TRBJ2-7	CASSFGYYEQYF	TGTGCCAGCAGTTTCGGATACTACGAGCAGTACTTC